This entry is about one T cell receptor (beta chain). Its target is unknown. The CDR3 sequence is 15 residues long. The germline CDR1 and CDR2 sequences are MGHRA and YSYEKL. V lost 2 bases and J lost 2, with 9 bases in between. This sample was included in a study of cytomegalovirus exposure and HLA in healthy donors. The study's findings and limits: Confirmation in vitro established that a few CMV-associated chains were specific for CMV antigens.

While the first cohort had around 700 subjects, the donors belonged to the separate validation cohort of roughly 130 subjects. Profiling relied on immunoSEQ multiplex PCR, and the TCRdb table lists in-frame clones only, not all of them. In the table there are roughly 120,000 clones, about 85% of which are singletons. V usage is TRBV4-1 and J usage is TRBJ1-4; no reliable D call. Sample: PBMCs. The origin of this receptor is a man aged 18-30 years in good health and CMV-seropositive. CDR3 region: CASSQSLGTNEKLFF. Here the CDR3 DNA reads TGCGCCAGCAGCCAAAGCCTAGGCACTAATGAAAAACTGTTTTTT.